This T cell receptor (beta chain) was documented in a study of T cell responses to AZD1222 COVID-19 vaccine. General observations from the study: Along spike, vaccine-associated CD4 TCRs were found throughout, with dominance at 160-218 and 743-854. White British people made up most donors, females outnumbered males, and clonal diversity was possibly underestimated. Spike-specific TCR repertoires showed rising breadth and depth after two AZD1222 doses. Of spike-specific TCRs, nearly half reportedly target regions left unmutated in variants.

Profiling relied on immunoSEQ multiplex PCR, and the TCRdb table lists in-frame clones only, not all of them. The data hold tens of thousands of clones, with roughly four fifths observed a single time. Germline lookup yields CDR1 SGHTA and CDR2 FQGNSA. This CDR3 comprises 17 residues. V lost 1 base, J lost 2 bases, and 4 bases stayed unmatched. As concerns this clone: Its antigen is still unknown.

V and J are TRBV7-2 and TRBJ2-7; 14 bases fit TRBD2. The material sequenced was peripheral blood, taken on day 0 of AZD1222 vaccination. This TCR was recovered from an adult in good health. The CDR3 is CASSLGPGLAGAYEQYF. The CDR3 DNA sequence: TGTGCCAGCAGCTTAGGCCCGGGACTAGCGGGGGCCTACGAGCAGTACTTC.